These 20 T cell receptor beta chains were all obtained from the same sample, sequenced in a study of cytomegalovirus exposure and HLA in healthy donors. The primer mix had 60 Vbeta and 13 Jbeta primers. This table comes from immunoSEQ multiplex PCR, and its TCRdb copy is limited to in-frame clones, with some not included. Of about 87,000 clones listed, about 68% are singletons. Sequencing was performed on PBMCs. These receptors came from a man in his thirties or forties in good health and CMV-seropositive.

The J gene is TRBJ1-4, the V gene TRBV6-5; D may be TRBD1 (5 bases). The CDR3 extends over 15 amino acids. CDR1 is MNHEY and CDR2 is SVGAGI in the germline V gene. V lost 2 bases to trimming and J lost 7 bases, with 14 bases between them. This CDR3 reads CASSYTSQGGEKLFF. The CDR3 DNA follows: TGTGCCAGCAGTTACACCTCGCAGGGAGGTGAAAAACTGTTTTTT.

The chain recombines TRBV29-1 with TRBJ2-7; the match to TRBD1 covers 10 bases. This CDR3 comprises 15 residues. The V and J ends lost 2 bases and 6 bases, in that order; junction bases with no gene match: 10. In germline, CDR1 is SQVTM, CDR2 ANQGSEA. CDR3 residues: CSVESETGGPAEQYF. CDR3 nucleotides: TGCAGCGTTGAATCGGAGACAGGGGGCCCGGCCGAGCAGTACTTC.

The chain joins TRBV25-1 to TRBJ2-1; 13 bases match TRBD2. The germline V gene encodes CDR1 MGHDK and CDR2 SYGVNS. There are 14 residues in the CDR3. Losses at the gene ends were 7 bases for V and 10 bases for J; bases not matched to a gene: 7. This CDR3 reads CASTSGLAGAEQFF. The CDR3 bases are TGTGCCAGCACCTCAGGACTAGCGGGGGCCGAGCAGTTCTTC.

The chain uses TRBV29-1 and TRBJ2-5; 12 bases are a match to TRBD2. The CDR3 has 16 residues. Germline CDR1 SQVTM, CDR2 ANQGSEA. V lost 6 bases, J lost 4 bases, and 12 bases stayed unmatched. The CDR3 sequence: CSVHGLAGRGSETQYF. CDR3 in DNA: TGCAGCGTCCACGGACTAGCGGGGCGAGGGTCAGAGACCCAGTACTTC.

The J gene is TRBJ2-1, the V gene TRBV7-9; D remains ambiguous. This CDR3 has 11 residues. Trimming pared 0 bases from V and 10 bases from J, leaving 4 bases between. Germline CDR1 SEHNR, CDR2 FQNEAQ (reference sequence). CDR3 residues: CASSLAGEQFF. In DNA form, the CDR3 reads TGTGCCAGCAGCTTAGCGGGCGAGCAGTTCTTC.

This clone was counted a single time. The V and J genes are TRBV25-1 and TRBJ2-7; TRBD1 might be the D (6 bases). CDR1 and CDR2 (germline): MGHDK, SYGVNS. The CDR3 length is 17 residues. The ends were cut back, 0 bases at V and 1 base at J, with 16 bases in the middle. In DNA form, the CDR3 reads TGTGCCAGCAGTGAATATAGAGCGGCTCAGGGGTCCTACGAGCAGTACTTC. It codes for CASSEYRAAQGSYEQYF.

The V call is TRBV7-9, the J call TRBJ2-1; a weak D match, TRBD2 (6 bases). The CDR3 length is 14 residues. Trimming cost V 5 bases and J 8 bases, with 16 bases left between them. Germline CDR1 reads SEHNR; CDR2 reads FQNEAQ (reference sequence). CDR3 coding DNA: TGTGCCAGCAGCGTAAGCGGGCCCTGGGATGAGCAGTTCTTC. Amino acids: CASSVSGPWDEQFF.

The J gene is TRBJ2-7, the V gene TRBV7-8; D gene uncertain. The CDR3 consists of 15 residues. V lost 1 base, J lost 2 bases, and 12 bases lay in between. Looked up from germline, CDR1 is SGHVS and CDR2 is FQNEAQ. DNA of the CDR3: TGTGCCAGCAGCTTAGGGGCTTTACTCCCCTACGAGCAGTACTTC. Translated, it gives CASSLGALLPYEQYF.

The V call is TRBV6-4, the J call TRBJ2-6; 14 bases agree with TRBD2. The CDR3 contains 18 residues. Per germline, CDR1 MRHNA and CDR2 SNTAGT. V shed 3 bases, J shed 4 bases, and the junction held 5 bases outside the gene matches. The chain's CDR3 is CASSEGTSGGPGANVLTF. The CDR3 nucleotides read TGTGCCAGCAGTGAGGGGACTAGCGGGGGTCCCGGGGCCAACGTCCTGACTTTC.

V is TRBV5-5 and J is TRBJ2-7; 8 positions match TRBD1. The CDR3 runs to 13 residues. V lost 7 bases to trimming and J lost 6 bases; unmatched junction nucleotides: 9. Germline loops: CDR1 SGHKS, CDR2 YYEKEE (reference sequence). DNA for the CDR3: TGTGCCAGCGTACGACAGGGGACCGGCGAGCAGTACTTC. Translated, it gives CASVRQGTGEQYF.

This clone was counted between two and nine times. V usage is TRBV6-6 and J usage is TRBJ1-1; 9 bases fit TRBD1. V lost 0 bases to trimming and J lost 4 bases; unmatched junction nucleotides: 0. Germline values: CDR1 MNHNY, CDR2 SVGAGI (reference sequence). This CDR3 is built from 14 residues. The DNA of the CDR3 is TGTGCCAGCAGTTACTCGACAGGGGGCACTGAAGCTTTCTTT. This sequence encodes CASSYSTGGTEAFF.

The chain links TRBV5-1 to TRBJ2-1, with 8 bases aligning to TRBD1. Germline assignment: CDR1 SGHRS and CDR2 YFSETQ. This CDR3 spans 14 amino acids. V lost 2 bases and J lost 16; bases outside the gene matches: 14. DNA of the CDR3: TGCGCCAGCAGCTTAGGGACAGGAAAAGAGGAGCCCTTCTTC. It codes for CASSLGTGKEEPFF.

The chain couples TRBV28 to TRBJ1-3; the D gene is possibly TRBD1 (5 bases). The length of the CDR3 is 19 residues. From germline, CDR1 is MDHEN and CDR2 SYDVKM. V lost 3 bases, J lost 0 bases, and 21 bases lay in between. CDR3 protein: CASSLLGRGTFYSGNTIYF. CDR3 DNA: TGTGCCAGCAGTTTGTTGGGGAGGGGCACGTTTTACTCTGGAAACACCATATATTTT.

The J gene is TRBJ2-7, the V gene TRBV27; no clear D. Trimming stripped 3 bases from V and 1 base from J, with 7 bases between. Per germline, CDR1 MNHEY and CDR2 SMNVEV (reference sequence). This CDR3 is built from 13 residues. CDR3 nucleotides: TGTGCCAGCAGTTTCGGTCCTTCCTACGAGCAGTACTTC. The encoded protein is CASSFGPSYEQYF.

In its sample, this clone was seen once. This CDR3 is CASSFLAGAEAEETQYF. In DNA form, the CDR3 reads TGCGCCAGCAGCTTCCTAGCGGGAGCCGAGGCTGAAGAGACCCAGTACTTC. The J gene is TRBJ2-5, the V gene TRBV5-1; 10 bases fit TRBD2. Germline assignment: CDR1 SGHRS and CDR2 YFSETQ. The CDR3 spans 17 residues. The V segment lost 2 bases and the J segment 3 bases; nucleotides outside the gene matches: 10. The whole variable domain, filled in from reference TRBV5-1 and TRBJ2-5, reads KAGVTQTPRYLIKTRGQQVTLSCSPISGHRSVSWYQQTPGQGLQFLFEYFSETQRNKGNFPGRFSGRQFSNSRSEMNVSTLELGDSALYLCASSFLAGAEAEETQYFGPGTRLLVL.

The chain carries TRBV19 and TRBJ2-7; the match to TRBD1 covers 9 bases. The CDR3 loop spans 13 amino acids. V was pared by 6 bases and J by 5 bases, with 5 bases of the junction left unmatched. Germline assignment: CDR1 LNHDA and CDR2 SQIVND (reference sequence). The CDR3, as DNA: TGTGCCAGTAGAAATACAGGGGGCCACGAGCAGTACTTC. Residues: CASRNTGGHEQYF.

The chain links TRBV6-5 to TRBJ2-7, with D perhaps TRBD2 (5 bases). CDR3 size: 14 residues. V lost 10 bases and J lost 3, with 19 bases in between. Germline CDR1 is MNHEY and CDR2 is SVGAGI. CDR3 sequence (DNA): TGTGCCACCACTTCGGGAATTAATGGCTACGAGCAGTACTTC. Its translation is CATTSGINGYEQYF.

This clone occurred many times. V gene TRBV2 combines with J gene TRBJ1-5; 9 bases match TRBD1. The CDR3 is made up of 15 amino acids. V was pared by 6 bases and J by 5 bases, with 8 bases of the junction left unmatched. Germline CDR1 is SNHLY and CDR2 is FYNNEI. The CDR3 loop is CASSKLQGADQPQHF. The DNA of the CDR3 is TGTGCCAGCAGCAAACTACAGGGGGCTGATCAGCCCCAGCATTTT. Looking up the rest from reference TRBV2 and TRBJ1-5 gives the full variable domain: EPEVTQTPSHQVTQMGQEVILRCVPISNHLYFYWYRQILGQKVEFLVSFYNNEISEKSEIFDDQFSVERPDGSNFTLKIRSTKLEDSAMYFCASSKLQGADQPQHFGDGTRLSIL.

This clone was picked up a small number of times. Compared with germline, one end of the junction differs, possibly owing to a read error. The gene calls are TRBV7-9 and TRBJ1-6; 11 bases are shared with TRBD1. The CDR3 runs 15 residues. The germline V gene encodes CDR1 SEHNR and CDR2 FQNEAQ (reference sequence). For the CDR3, the DNA is TGTGCCAGCAGCTCTTGGACAGGGGGCGGATCACCCCTCAACTTT. Translating it yields CASSSWTGGGSPLNF.

This sequence joins TRBV10-3 and TRBJ1-5; TRBD1 matches 7 bases. The CDR3 sequence is 15 residues long. The germline gives CDR1 ENHRY, CDR2 SYGVKD. The V segment lost 3 bases and the J segment 4 bases; nucleotides outside the gene matches: 6. In nucleotides, the CDR3 is TGTGCCATCAGTGAACAGGGGCCAGGAAATCAGCCCCAGCATTTT. This translates into CAISEQGPGNQPQHF.